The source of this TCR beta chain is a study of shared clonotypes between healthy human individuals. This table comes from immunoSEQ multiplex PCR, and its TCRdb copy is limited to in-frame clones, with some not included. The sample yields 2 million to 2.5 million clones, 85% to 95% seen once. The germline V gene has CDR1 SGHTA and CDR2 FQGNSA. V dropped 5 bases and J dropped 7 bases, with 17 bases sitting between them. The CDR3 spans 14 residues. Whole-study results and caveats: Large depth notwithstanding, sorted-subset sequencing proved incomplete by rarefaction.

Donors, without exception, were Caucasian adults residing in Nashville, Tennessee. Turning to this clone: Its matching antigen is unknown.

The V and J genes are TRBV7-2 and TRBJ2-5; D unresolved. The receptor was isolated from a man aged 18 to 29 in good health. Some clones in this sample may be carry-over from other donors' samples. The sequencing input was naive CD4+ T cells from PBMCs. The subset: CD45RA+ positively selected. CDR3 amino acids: CASSTTRQMGTQYF. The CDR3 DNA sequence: TGTGCCAGCAGCACCACCCGCCAAATGGGGACCCAGTACTTC.